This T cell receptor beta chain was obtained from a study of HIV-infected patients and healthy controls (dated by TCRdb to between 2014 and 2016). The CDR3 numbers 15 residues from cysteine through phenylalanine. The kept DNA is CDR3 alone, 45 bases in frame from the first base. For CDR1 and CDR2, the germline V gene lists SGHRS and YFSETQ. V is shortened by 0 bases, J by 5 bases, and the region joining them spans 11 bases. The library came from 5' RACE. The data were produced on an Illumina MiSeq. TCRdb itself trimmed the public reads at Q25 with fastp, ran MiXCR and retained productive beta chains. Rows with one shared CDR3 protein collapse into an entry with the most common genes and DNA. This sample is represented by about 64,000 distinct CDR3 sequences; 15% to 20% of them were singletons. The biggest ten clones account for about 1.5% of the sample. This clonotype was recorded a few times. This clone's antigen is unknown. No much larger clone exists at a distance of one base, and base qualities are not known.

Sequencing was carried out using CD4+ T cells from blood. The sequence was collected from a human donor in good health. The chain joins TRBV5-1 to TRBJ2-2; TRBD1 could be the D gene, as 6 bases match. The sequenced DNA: TGCGCCAGCAGCTTGGGGACAGTGGGAACCGGGGAGCTGTTTTTT. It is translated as CASSLGTVGTGELFF.